This TCR beta chain is from a study of shared clonotypes between healthy human individuals. Measured with immunoSEQ multiplex PCR; TCRdb has only the in-frame clones, and not every one. The sample includes 2 million to 3 million clones, 93% seen only once; the top ten take roughly 0.36%. This clone appeared a single time. Trimming pared 3 bases from V and 2 bases from J, leaving 15 bases between. Germline assignment: CDR1 MNHEY and CDR2 SMNVEV (reference sequence). The CDR3 length is 16 residues. The receptor was isolated from a young man in good health. Some clones in this sample may be carry-over from other donors' samples. The chain carries TRBV27 and TRBJ2-3; D gene ambiguous. Sequenced input: naive CD4+ T cells from PBMCs. Described subset: CD45RA+ positively selected. The CDR3 here is CASSFFPRTVTDTQYF. The CDR3 DNA reads as TGTGCCAGCAGTTTCTTCCCCCGGACGGTCACAGATACGCAGTATTTT.